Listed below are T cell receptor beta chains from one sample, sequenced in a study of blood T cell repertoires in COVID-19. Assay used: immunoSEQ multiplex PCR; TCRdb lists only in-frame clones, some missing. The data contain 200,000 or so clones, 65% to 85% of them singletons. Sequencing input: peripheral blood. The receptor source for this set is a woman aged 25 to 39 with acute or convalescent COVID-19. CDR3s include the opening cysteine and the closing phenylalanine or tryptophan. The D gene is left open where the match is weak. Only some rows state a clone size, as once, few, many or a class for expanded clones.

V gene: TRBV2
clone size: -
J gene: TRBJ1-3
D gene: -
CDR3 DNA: TGTGCCAGCAGCCCATCTCAGATAGGAAACACCATATATTTT
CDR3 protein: CASSPSQIGNTIYF

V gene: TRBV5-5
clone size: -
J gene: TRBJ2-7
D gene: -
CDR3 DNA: TGTGCCAGCAGCTTTCCGGGGTCCTACGAGCAGTACTTC
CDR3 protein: CASSFPGSYEQYF

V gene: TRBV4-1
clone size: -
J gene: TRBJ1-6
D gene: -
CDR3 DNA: TGCGCCAGCAGCCAAGAACCCTCGGGCAGCGGAAATTCACCCCTCCACTTT
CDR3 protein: CASSQEPSGSGNSPLHF

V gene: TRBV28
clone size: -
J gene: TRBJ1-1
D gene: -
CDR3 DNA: TGTGCCAGCAGACGAGGTGCCGGGGCTTTCTTT
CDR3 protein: CASRRGAGAFF

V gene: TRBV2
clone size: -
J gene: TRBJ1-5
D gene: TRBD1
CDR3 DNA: TGTGCCAGCAGGGGACAGGGGGCGATTAAACAGCCCCAGCATTTT
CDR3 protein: CASRGQGAIKQPQHF

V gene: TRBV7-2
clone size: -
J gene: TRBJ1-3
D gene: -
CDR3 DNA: TGTGCCAGCAGCGCAGCAGGGATGCATGGAAACACCATATATTTT
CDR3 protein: CASSAAGMHGNTIYF

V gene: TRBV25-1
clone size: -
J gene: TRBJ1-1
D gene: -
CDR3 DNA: TGTGCCAGCAGTACCCGACAGGCCCGACTGAACACTGAAGCTTTCTTT
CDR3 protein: CASSTRQARLNTEAFF

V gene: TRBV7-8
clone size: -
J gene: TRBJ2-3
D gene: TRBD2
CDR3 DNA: TGTGCCAGCAGCTTAGGACTAGCGGGGTTCACAGATACGCAGTATTTT
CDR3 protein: CASSLGLAGFTDTQYF

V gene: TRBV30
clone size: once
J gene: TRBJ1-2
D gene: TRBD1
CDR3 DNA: TGTGCCTGGTCACAGGGGACAGGGGATAACTATGGCTACACCTTC
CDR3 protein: CAWSQGTGDNYGYTF

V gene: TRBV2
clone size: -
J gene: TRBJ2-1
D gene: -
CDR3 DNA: TGTGCCAGCAGTGAAGCGGGGGGCTACAATGAGCAGTTCTTC
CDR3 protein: CASSEAGGYNEQFF

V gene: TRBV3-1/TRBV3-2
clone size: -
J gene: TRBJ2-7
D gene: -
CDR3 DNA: TGTGCCAGCAGCCACCAGGGGAGGGTTTCCTACGAGCAGTACTTC
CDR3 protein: CASSHQGRVSYEQYF

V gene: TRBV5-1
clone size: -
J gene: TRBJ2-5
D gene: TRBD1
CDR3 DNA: TGCGCCAGCAGCTCGGGACAGGTCCAAGAGACCCAGTACTTC
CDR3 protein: CASSSGQVQETQYF

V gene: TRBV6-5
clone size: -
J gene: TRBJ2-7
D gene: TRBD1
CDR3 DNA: TGTGCCAGCAATCCCCTAGGACAGGCCTACGAGCAGTACTTC
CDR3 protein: CASNPLGQAYEQYF

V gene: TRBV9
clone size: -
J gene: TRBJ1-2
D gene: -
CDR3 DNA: TGTGCCAGCAGCGTAGGACAAACCACCTATGGCTACACCTTC
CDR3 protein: CASSVGQTTYGYTF

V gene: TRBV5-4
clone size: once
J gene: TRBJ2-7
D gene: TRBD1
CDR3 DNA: TGTGCCAGCAGCTTGTCACAGGGGGCCGCCTACGAGCAGTACTTC
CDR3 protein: CASSLSQGAAYEQYF

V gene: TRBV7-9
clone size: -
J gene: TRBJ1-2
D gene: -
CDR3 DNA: TGTGCCAGCAGCTTAACCCGGGTCTCCTATGGCTACACCTTC
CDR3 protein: CASSLTRVSYGYTF

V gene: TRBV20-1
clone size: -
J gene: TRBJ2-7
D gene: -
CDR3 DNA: TGCAGTGCTAGACAGGCCTACGAGCAGTACTTC
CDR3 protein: CSARQAYEQYF

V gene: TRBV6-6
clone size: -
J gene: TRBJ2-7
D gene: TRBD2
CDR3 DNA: TGTGCCAGCAGCCGTACGACTAGCGGCTACGAGCAGTACTTC
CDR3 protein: CASSRTTSGYEQYF

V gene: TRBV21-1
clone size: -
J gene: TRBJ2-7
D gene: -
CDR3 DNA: TGTGCCAGCAGCAAAGGAAGGGCGGGCACGTCCTACGAGCAGTACTTC
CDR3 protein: CASSKGRAGTSYEQYF

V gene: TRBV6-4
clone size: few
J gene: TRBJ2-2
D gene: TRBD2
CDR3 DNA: TGTGCCAGCAGTGACGGCGGGAGTCCCGGGGAGCTGTTTTTT
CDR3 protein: CASSDGGSPGELFF

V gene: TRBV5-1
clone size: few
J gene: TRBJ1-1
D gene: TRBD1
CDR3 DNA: TGCGCCAGCAGCTCCCGACAGGGCCTTGAAGCTTTCTTT
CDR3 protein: CASSSRQGLEAFF

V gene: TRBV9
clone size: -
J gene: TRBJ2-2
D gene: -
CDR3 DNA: TGTGCCAGCAGCCCATCGGGGGGCGCCTCCGGGGAGCTGTTTTTT
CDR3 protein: CASSPSGGASGELFF

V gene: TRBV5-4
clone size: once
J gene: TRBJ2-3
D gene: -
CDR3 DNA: TGTGCCAGCAGCTTGCAACCAGGGTTACTGACTACAGATACGCAGTATTTT
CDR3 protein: CASSLQPGLLTTDTQYF

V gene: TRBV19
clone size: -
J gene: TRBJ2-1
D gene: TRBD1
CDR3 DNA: TGTGCCAGTAGTGTTAGACAGGGGGTAAACAATGAGCAGTTCTTC
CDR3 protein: CASSVRQGVNNEQFF

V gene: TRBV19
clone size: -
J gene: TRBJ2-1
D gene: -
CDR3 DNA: TGTGCCAGTAGTATAGCCCTTCGGGGTTACAATGAGCAGTTCTTC
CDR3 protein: CASSIALRGYNEQFF

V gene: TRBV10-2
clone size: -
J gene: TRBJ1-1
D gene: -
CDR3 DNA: TGCGCCACCAACAGGGCCAGGAACACTGAAGCTTTCTTT
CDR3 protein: CATNRARNTEAFF

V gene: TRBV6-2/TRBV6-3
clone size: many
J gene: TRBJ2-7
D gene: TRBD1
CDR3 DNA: TGTGCCAGCAGTTACCCAACGGGACAGGGGAGTGACGAGCAGTACTTC
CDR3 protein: CASSYPTGQGSDEQYF

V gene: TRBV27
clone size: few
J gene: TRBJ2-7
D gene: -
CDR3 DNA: TGTGCCAGCAGCCAAGGCAGGACTTGGAAGTACGAGCAGTACTTC
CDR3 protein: CASSQGRTWKYEQYF

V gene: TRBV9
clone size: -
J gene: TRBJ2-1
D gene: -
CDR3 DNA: TGTGCCAGCAGCGTAGGCAAGGGGCACTGGAATGAGCAGTTCTTC
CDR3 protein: CASSVGKGHWNEQFF

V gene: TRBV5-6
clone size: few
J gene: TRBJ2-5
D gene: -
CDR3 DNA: TGTGCCAGCAGCGTGACAAGGAACAGACAAGAGACCCAGTACTTC
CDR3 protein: CASSVTRNRQETQYF

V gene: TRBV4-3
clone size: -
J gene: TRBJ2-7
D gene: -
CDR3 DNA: TGCGCCAGCAGCCAGACCCTTCGTGGCGGGGTCTACGAGCAGTACTTC
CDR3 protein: CASSQTLRGGVYEQYF

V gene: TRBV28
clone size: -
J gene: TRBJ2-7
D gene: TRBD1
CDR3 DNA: TGTGCCAGCAGCTTCGGGACAGGGGGTTACGAGCAGTACTTC
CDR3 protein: CASSFGTGGYEQYF

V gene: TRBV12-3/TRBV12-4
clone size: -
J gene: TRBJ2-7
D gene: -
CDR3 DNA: TGTGCCAGCAGTTTGGTAGGGGGTTACGAGCAGTACTTC
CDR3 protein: CASSLVGGYEQYF

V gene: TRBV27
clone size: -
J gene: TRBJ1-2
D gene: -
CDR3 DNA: TGTGCCAGCAGAAAGGGGGATGGCTACACCTTC
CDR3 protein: CASRKGDGYTF

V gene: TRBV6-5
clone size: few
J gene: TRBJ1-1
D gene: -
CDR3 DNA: TGTGCCAGCAGTTACTCGATGGGCGCGGGGAAAGAAGCTTTCTTT
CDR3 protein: CASSYSMGAGKEAFF

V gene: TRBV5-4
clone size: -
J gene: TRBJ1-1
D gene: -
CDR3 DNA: TGTGCCAGCAGCTCCTCCGGGGTCCCGAACACTGAAGCTTTCTTT
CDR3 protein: CASSSSGVPNTEAFF

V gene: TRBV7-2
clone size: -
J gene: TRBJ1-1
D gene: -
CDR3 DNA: TGTGCCAGCAGCTTACAAGGCGGGAACACTGAAGCTTTCTTT
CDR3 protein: CASSLQGGNTEAFF

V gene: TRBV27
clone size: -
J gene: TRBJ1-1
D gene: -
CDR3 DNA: TGTGCCAGCAGTTTAGCAGGTGGCACTGAAGCTTTCTTT
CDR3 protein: CASSLAGGTEAFF

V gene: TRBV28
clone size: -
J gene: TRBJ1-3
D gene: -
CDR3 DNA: TGTGCCAGCAGGGGGCCGGCCACCATATATTTT
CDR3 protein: CASRGPATIYF

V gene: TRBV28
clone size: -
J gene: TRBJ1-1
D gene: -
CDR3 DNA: TGTGTGTTGGGGAGGCTTTCGAACACTGAAGCTTTCTTT
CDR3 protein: CVLGRLSNTEAFF

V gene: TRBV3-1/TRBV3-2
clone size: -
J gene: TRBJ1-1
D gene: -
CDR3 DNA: TGTGCCAGCAGCCATGGAGAGGGTTTCAGTGAAGCTTTCTTT
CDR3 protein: CASSHGEGFSEAFF

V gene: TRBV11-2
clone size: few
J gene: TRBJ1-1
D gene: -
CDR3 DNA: TGTGCCAGCAGCTTAGACCACTTGAACACTGAAGCTTTCTTT
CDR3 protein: CASSLDHLNTEAFF

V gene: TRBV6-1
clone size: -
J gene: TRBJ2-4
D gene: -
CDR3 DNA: TGTGCCAGCAGTGAAGAGGGGAGGAGCGGAAACATTCAGTACTTC
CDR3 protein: CASSEEGRSGNIQYF

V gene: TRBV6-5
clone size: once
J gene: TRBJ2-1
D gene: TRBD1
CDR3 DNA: TGTGCCAGCACCCGGGACAGGGGGGGCAATGAGCAGTTCTTC
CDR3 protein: CASTRDRGGNEQFF

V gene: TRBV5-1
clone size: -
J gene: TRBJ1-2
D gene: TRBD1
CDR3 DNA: TGCGCCAGCAGCTCGGACCGGGACAGGGCTAACTATGGCTACACCTTC
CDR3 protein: CASSSDRDRANYGYTF

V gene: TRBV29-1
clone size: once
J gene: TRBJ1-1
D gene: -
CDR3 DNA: TGCAGCGGCGTACCGAACAGGGAGAACACTGAAGCTTTCTTT
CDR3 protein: CSGVPNRENTEAFF

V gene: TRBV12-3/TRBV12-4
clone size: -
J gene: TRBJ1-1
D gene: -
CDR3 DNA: TGTGCCAGCAGTCGCCCCCCAGGAACTGAAGCTTTCTTT
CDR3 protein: CASSRPPGTEAFF

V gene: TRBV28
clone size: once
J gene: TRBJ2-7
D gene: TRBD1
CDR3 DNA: TGTGCCAGCACCCGACTCTGGCAGGGGGCCTTCTACGAGCAGTACTTC
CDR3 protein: CASTRLWQGAFYEQYF

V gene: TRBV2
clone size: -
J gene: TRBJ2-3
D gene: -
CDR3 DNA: TGTGCCAGCAGTGAATCCAGCGCCGGTACGCAGTATTTT
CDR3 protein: CASSESSAGTQYF

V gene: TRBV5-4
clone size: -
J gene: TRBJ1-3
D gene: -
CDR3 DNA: TGTGCCAGCAGCTTGGGGAGCGCAGGGAACTCTGGAAACACCATATATTTT
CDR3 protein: CASSLGSAGNSGNTIYF

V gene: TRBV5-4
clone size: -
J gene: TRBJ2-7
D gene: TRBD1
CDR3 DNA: TGTGCCAGCAGTAATACAGGGGCCCCCTACGAGCAGTACTTC
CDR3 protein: CASSNTGAPYEQYF